This T cell receptor (beta chain) was sequenced for a study of sequential checkpoint blockade in melanoma. Overall study: Maintenance nivolumab came after either treatment sequence.

The treatment was: randomized to nivolumab then ipilimumab (arm A) or the reverse (arm B). This clone is a singleton in its sample. Method: immunoSEQ multiplex PCR; TCRdb's copy keeps in-frame clones and lacks some. The sample includes under 40,000 clones, about 88% of them seen just once. The germline V and J ends were trimmed by 2 bases and 7 bases, with 9 bases remaining between them. Germline V CDR1 and CDR2: MDHEN, SYDVKM. CDR3 size: 13 residues. Sequencing used CD8+ T cells sorted from blood (inferred from file names), obtained from a patient given nivolumab and ipilimumab in sequence. This sequence joins TRBV28 and TRBJ2-1; D gene ambiguous. This receptor was identified in a human donor with melanoma. DNA for the CDR3: TGTGCCAGCAGTTTAGGCAGGTTTAATGAGCAGTTCTTC. Protein: CASSLGRFNEQFF.